The next 27 T cell receptor beta chains were all read from a single sample in a study of technical replicates of blood from a few donors. Sequencing was performed with immunoSEQ multiplex PCR; in TCRdb, only in-frame clones are kept and a portion is missing. The data contain just under 60,000 clones, 85% to 95% of them singletons. Material: PBMCs. The origin of the receptors is a human donor in good health. Some clones in this sample may be carry-over from other donors' samples.

This rearrangement joins TRBV18 to TRBJ2-7; 11 bases fit TRBD2. The V and J ends lost 4 bases and 7 bases, in that order; junction bases with no gene match: 9. This CDR3 is built from 15 residues. Germline CDR1 reads KGHSH; CDR2 reads LQKENI. The CDR3 is CASSLVAGGPQEQYF. CDR3 nucleotide sequence: TGTGCCAGCTCACTCGTAGCGGGAGGGCCTCAAGAGCAGTACTTC.

The chain employs TRBV7-9 and TRBJ1-2; 7 bases fit TRBD1. This CDR3 comprises 16 residues. Germline loops: CDR1 SEHNR, CDR2 FQNEAQ (reference sequence). V was clipped by 5 bases and J by 2 bases; unmatched bases: 11. CDR3 sequence: CASSPADTGANYGYTF. Written as DNA, the CDR3 is TGTGCCAGCAGCCCCGCGGACACAGGGGCCAACTATGGCTACACCTTC. Together with reference TRBV7-9 and TRBJ1-2, the CDR3 gives the full variable domain: DTGVSQNPRHKITKRGQNVTFRCDPISEHNRLYWYRQTLGQGPEFLTYFQNEAQLEKSRLLSDRFSAERPKGSFSTLEIQRTEQGDSAMYLCASSPADTGANYGYTFGSGTRLTVV.

This chain connects TRBV6-1 to TRBJ2-7; the D gene is possibly TRBD2 (5 bases). This CDR3 spans 14 amino acids. CDR1 MNHNS and CDR2 SASEGT come from the germline V gene. The V and J ends lost 11 bases and 4 bases respectively, with 21 bases between them. Written as DNA, the CDR3 is TGTGCCGGTGGAGGAAGCACCATCTTTTACGAGCAGTACTTC. Protein product: CAGGGSTIFYEQYF.

This clone came up once. This rearrangement joins TRBV6-1 to TRBJ2-3; TRBD1 matches 7 bases. Losses at the gene ends were 5 bases for V and 6 bases for J; bases not matched to a gene: 5. This CDR3 contains 13 residues. Germline lookup yields CDR1 MNHNS and CDR2 SASEGT. CDR3 bases: TGTGCCAGCAGTACGGGACAGACCGATACGCAGTATTTT. This sequence encodes CASSTGQTDTQYF.

The chain uses TRBV7-3 and TRBJ2-1; D might be TRBD2 (6 bases). Trimming stripped 1 base from V and 8 bases from J, with 18 bases between. The CDR3 has 16 amino acids. Germline-derived CDR1 and CDR2 are SGHTA and FQGTGA. CDR3 sequence: CASSLMGGISADEQFF. The CDR3, as DNA: TGTGCCAGCAGCTTAATGGGCGGGATTTCCGCGGATGAGCAGTTCTTC.

CDR3 region: CASSLVHRSTDTQYF. For the CDR3, the DNA is TGTGCCAGCAGCTTAGTGCACAGAAGCACAGATACGCAGTATTTT. This chain joins TRBV7-2 and TRBJ2-3; unclear D gene. Germline V gene sequence: CDR1 SGHTA, CDR2 FQGNSA. V was shortened by 1 base and J by 0 bases, with 8 bases between the two germline ends. The CDR3 consists of 15 residues. The full variable domain, its missing parts supplied by reference TRBV7-2 and TRBJ2-3, is GAGVSQSPSNKVTEKGKDVELRCDPISGHTALYWYRQSLGQGLEFLIYFQGNSAPDKSGLPSDRFSAERTGGSVSTLTIQRTQQEDSAVYLCASSLVHRSTDTQYFGPGTRLTVL.

This chain connects TRBV7-2 to TRBJ2-3, with TRBD2 matching 13 bases. The CDR3 is made up of 17 amino acids. Trimming removed 3 bases from V and 7 bases from J; junction bases left unmatched: 10. Germline V gene lookup returns CDR1 SGHTA and CDR2 FQGNSA. CDR3 sequence: CASSFSGLAGEPYTQYF. In DNA form, the CDR3 reads TGTGCCAGCAGCTTTTCTGGACTAGCGGGGGAACCTTATACGCAGTATTTT.

V is TRBV6-5 and J is TRBJ2-5, with a weak D call TRBD1 (5 bases). CDR1 and CDR2 from the germline V gene are MNHEY and SVGAGI. The CDR3 covers 15 residues. V dropped 5 bases and J dropped 2 bases, with 15 bases sitting between them. The CDR3 reads CASSTFLDRQETQYF. CDR3 in DNA: TGTGCCAGCAGTACCTTCCTTGACAGACAAGAGACCCAGTACTTC.

The chain carries TRBV7-2 and TRBJ2-5, with 8 bases aligning to TRBD1. Trimming took 3 bases from V and 5 from J; bases not matched to a gene: 8. Germline CDR1 SGHTA, CDR2 FQGNSA. The length of the CDR3 is 15 residues. CDR3 amino acids: CASSFGRTGRETQYF. CDR3 coding DNA: TGTGCCAGCAGCTTCGGAAGGACAGGGAGGGAGACCCAGTACTTC. Looking up the rest from reference TRBV7-2 and TRBJ2-5 gives the full variable domain: GAGVSQSPSNKVTEKGKDVELRCDPISGHTALYWYRQSLGQGLEFLIYFQGNSAPDKSGLPSDRFSAERTGGSVSTLTIQRTQQEDSAVYLCASSFGRTGRETQYFGPGTRLLVL.

This chain uses TRBV6-4 with TRBJ2-2; 8 bases map to TRBD1. V shed 8 bases, J shed 1 base, and the junction held 6 bases outside the gene matches. Looked up from germline, CDR1 is MRHNA and CDR2 is SNTAGT. CDR3 size: 15 residues. The CDR3 loop reads CASAPGTGNTGELFF. The CDR3 nucleotides read TGTGCCAGCGCACCGGGGACAGGGAACACCGGGGAGCTGTTTTTT.

This chain uses TRBV6-1 with TRBJ2-5; 8 bases are a match to TRBD1. The CDR3 has 16 residues. Germline CDR1 and CDR2: MNHNS and SASEGT. Trimming removed 4 bases from V and 5 bases from J; junction bases left unmatched: 12. This chain's CDR3 is CASSGGTGHIQETQYF. CDR3 nucleotides: TGTGCCAGCAGTGGGGGGACAGGCCACATTCAGGAGACCCAGTACTTC.

The J gene is TRBJ1-2, the V gene TRBV5-1; D is unresolved. CDR1 and CDR2 from the germline V gene are SGHRS and YFSETQ. V was trimmed by 0 bases and J by 3 bases, leaving 12 bases between them. CDR3 length: 15 residues. In DNA form, the CDR3 reads TGCGCCAGCAGCTTGGCCCTGGAGGGAGACTATGGCTACACCTTC. Translation: CASSLALEGDYGYTF.

This rearrangement joins TRBV7-2 to TRBJ2-5, with D unclear. V was cut by 1 base and J by 5 bases, with 11 bases left in between. The CDR3 loop spans 14 amino acids. Germline CDR1 and CDR2: SGHTA and FQGNSA. Here the CDR3 DNA reads TGTGCCAGCAGCTTAGGACTGAGTAGGGAGACCCAGTACTTC. This gives the protein CASSLGLSRETQYF.

This sequence joins TRBV4-1 and TRBJ1-2; no reliable D call. The germline gives CDR1 MGHRA, CDR2 YSYEKL. Trimming took off 5 bases at V and 4 bases at J, with 8 bases between the two ends. There are 12 residues in the CDR3. The CDR3 region is CASSTRSYGYTF. CDR3 nucleotide sequence: TGCGCCAGCAGCACTCGGTCCTATGGCTACACCTTC.

The gene calls are TRBV10-3 and TRBJ1-1; weak D call: TRBD1 (6 bases). This CDR3 is 12 amino acids long. Trimming removed 3 bases at V and 5 bases at J, with 7 bases between. Germline CDR1 and CDR2: ENHRY and SYGVKD. DNA of the CDR3: TGTGCCATCAGTGAAAGGGGGACTGAAGCTTTCTTT. Translating it yields CAISERGTEAFF.

The chain is built from TRBV7-9 and TRBJ1-5; maybe TRBD1 (5 bases). Looked up from germline, CDR1 is SEHNR and CDR2 is FQNEAQ (reference sequence). Trimming removed 1 base from V and 0 bases from J, with 16 bases in between. CDR3 length: 18 amino acids. CDR3 in amino acids: CASSLGGPGGDSNQPQHF. As DNA, the CDR3 is TGTGCCAGCAGCTTAGGGGGCCCGGGCGGGGATAGCAATCAGCCCCAGCATTTT.

This clone was found once. The same CDR3 can be traced to other DNA sequences in this sample. The chain joins TRBV6-5 to TRBJ1-5, with 8 bases matching TRBD1. The junction had 3 bases not matched to a gene; V was cut back by 0 bases and J by 5 bases. CDR1 and CDR2 (germline): MNHEY, SVGAGI. This CDR3 spans 15 amino acids. The CDR3 here is CASSYSTGADQPQHF. DNA of the CDR3: TGTGCCAGCAGTTACTCGACAGGGGCCGATCAGCCCCAGCATTTT.

The chain recombines TRBV5-4 with TRBJ2-5, with D tentatively TRBD1 (5 bases). Trimming shortened V by 3 bases and J by 5 bases, and 14 bases separated the two germline ends. In germline, CDR1 is SGHNT, CDR2 YYREEE (reference sequence). The CDR3 spans 14 residues. CDR3 sequence: CASSSAGSPETQYF. The CDR3 DNA reads as TGTGCCAGCAGCTCCGCAGGGTCCCCGGAGACCCAGTACTTC.

The chain joins TRBV11-3 to TRBJ2-1; no clear D gene. The CDR3 totals 13 residues. Trimming took 3 bases from V and 8 from J, leaving 11 bases between them. Germline loops: CDR1 SGHNT, CDR2 YENEEA. DNA for the CDR3: TGTGCCAGCAGCTTTTTTGCGACACATGAGCAGTTCTTC. Its protein is CASSFFATHEQFF.

The chain uses TRBV7-2 and TRBJ2-1; TRBD2 matches 11 bases. The J segment lost 7 bases and the V segment lost 2 bases, leaving 7 bases of the junction unmatched. This CDR3 has 16 residues. Germline loops: CDR1 SGHTA, CDR2 FQGNSA. The CDR3 region is CASSLYLAGGPNEQFF. CDR3 sequence (DNA): TGTGCCAGCAGCTTATATTTAGCGGGGGGGCCGAATGAGCAGTTCTTC.

V and J are TRBV6-5 and TRBJ1-4; perhaps TRBD1 as D (5 bases). The CDR3 length is 14 residues. Germline lookup yields CDR1 MNHEY and CDR2 SVGAGI. V lost 5 bases and J lost 8, with 15 bases in between. CDR3 coding DNA: TGTGCCAGCAGTAGGACAAAAATTGGGGAAAAACTGTTTTTT. As protein: CASSRTKIGEKLFF.

This clone was counted a single time. This chain connects TRBV12-5 to TRBJ1-2, with 8 bases matching TRBD1. Germline CDR1 is LGHNT and CDR2 is FRNRAP. This CDR3 has 12 amino acids. Trimming at V came to 6 bases and at J to 8 bases, leaving 5 bases not matched to a gene. CDR3 in amino acids: CASGGQVWGYTF. CDR3 sequence (DNA): TGTGCTAGTGGGGGACAGGTGTGGGGCTACACCTTC.

This sequence joins TRBV2 and TRBJ2-7; tentative D call: TRBD1 (6 bases). The CDR3 is made up of 14 amino acids. Germline V lookup: CDR1 SNHLY, CDR2 FYNNEI. Trimming shortened V by 5 bases and J by 3 bases, and 14 bases separated the two germline ends. The DNA of the CDR3 is TGTGCCAGCAGTAGAGAAGGGGGAAACTACGAGCAGTACTTC. Translating it yields CASSREGGNYEQYF.

The chain joins TRBV15 to TRBJ2-5; maybe TRBD1 (5 bases). CDR1 is LNHNV, CDR2 YYDKDF, per germline (reference sequence). The CDR3 length is 13 residues. The V end was cut by 1 base, the J end by 3 bases, with 6 bases between. CDR3 residues: CATSRVREETQYF. As DNA, the CDR3 is TGTGCCACCAGCAGAGTCAGGGAAGAGACCCAGTACTTC.

V and J are TRBV7-2 and TRBJ2-7; 10 nucleotides match TRBD2. Trimming cost V 3 bases and J 4 bases; bases outside gene matches: 6. CDR1 is SGHTA and CDR2 is FQGNSA in the germline V gene. The CDR3 covers 15 residues. The DNA for the CDR3 is TGTGCCAGCAGCTTTAGCGGGGGGAGCCAGTACGAGCAGTACTTC. This sequence encodes CASSFSGGSQYEQYF. Complete variable domain (other parts from reference TRBV7-2 and TRBJ2-7): GAGVSQSPSNKVTEKGKDVELRCDPISGHTALYWYRQSLGQGLEFLIYFQGNSAPDKSGLPSDRFSAERTGGSVSTLTIQRTQQEDSAVYLCASSFSGGSQYEQYFGPGTRLTVT.

The CDR3 sequence: CASSLGGSAPNYGYTF. CDR3 bases: TGCGCCAGCAGCTTGGGTGGGAGCGCACCTAACTATGGCTACACCTTC. The chain carries TRBV5-1 and TRBJ1-2; unclear D gene. Trimming left V 0 bases short and J 0 bases short, with 12 bases between. This CDR3 is 16 amino acids long. The germline V gene has CDR1 SGHRS and CDR2 YFSETQ.

The chain employs TRBV7-9 and TRBJ2-7; the D gene is possibly TRBD1 (6 bases). This CDR3 has 14 amino acids. The germline V gene encodes CDR1 SEHNR and CDR2 FQNEAQ (reference sequence). V gave up 3 bases and J gave up 3 bases, with 12 bases separating them. The CDR3 region is CASSFQDRHYEQYF. Here the CDR3 DNA reads TGTGCCAGCAGCTTCCAGGACAGACACTACGAGCAGTACTTC.